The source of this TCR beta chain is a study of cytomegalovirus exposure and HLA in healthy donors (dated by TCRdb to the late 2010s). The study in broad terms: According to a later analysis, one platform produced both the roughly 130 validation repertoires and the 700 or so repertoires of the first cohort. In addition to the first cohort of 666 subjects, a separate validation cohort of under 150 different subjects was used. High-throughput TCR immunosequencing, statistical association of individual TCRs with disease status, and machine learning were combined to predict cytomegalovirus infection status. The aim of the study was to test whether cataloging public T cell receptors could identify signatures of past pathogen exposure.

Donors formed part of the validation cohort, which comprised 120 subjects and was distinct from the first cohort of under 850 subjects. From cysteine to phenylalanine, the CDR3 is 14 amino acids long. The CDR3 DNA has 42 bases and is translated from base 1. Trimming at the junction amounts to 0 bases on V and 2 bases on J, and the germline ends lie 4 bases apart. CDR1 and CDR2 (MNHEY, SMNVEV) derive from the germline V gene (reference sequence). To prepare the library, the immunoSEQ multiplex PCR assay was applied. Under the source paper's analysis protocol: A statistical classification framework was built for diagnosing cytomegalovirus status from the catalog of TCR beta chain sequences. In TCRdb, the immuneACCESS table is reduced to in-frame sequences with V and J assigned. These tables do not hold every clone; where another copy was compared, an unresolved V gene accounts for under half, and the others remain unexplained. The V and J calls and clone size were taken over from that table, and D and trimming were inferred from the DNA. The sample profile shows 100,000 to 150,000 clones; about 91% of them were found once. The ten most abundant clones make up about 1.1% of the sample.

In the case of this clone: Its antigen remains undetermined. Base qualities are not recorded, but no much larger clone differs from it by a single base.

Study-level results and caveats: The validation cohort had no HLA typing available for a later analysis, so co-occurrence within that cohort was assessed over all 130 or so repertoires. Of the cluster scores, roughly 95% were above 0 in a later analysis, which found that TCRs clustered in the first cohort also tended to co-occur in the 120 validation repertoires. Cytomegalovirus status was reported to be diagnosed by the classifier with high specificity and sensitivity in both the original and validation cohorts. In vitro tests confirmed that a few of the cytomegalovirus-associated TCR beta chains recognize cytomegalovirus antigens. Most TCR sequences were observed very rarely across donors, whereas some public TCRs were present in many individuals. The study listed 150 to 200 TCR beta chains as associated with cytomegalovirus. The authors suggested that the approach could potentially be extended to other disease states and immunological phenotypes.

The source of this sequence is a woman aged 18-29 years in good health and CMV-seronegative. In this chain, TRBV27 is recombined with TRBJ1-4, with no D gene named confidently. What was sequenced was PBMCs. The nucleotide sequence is TGTGCCAGCAGTTTATCCTCTACTAATGAAAAACTGTTTTTT. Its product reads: CASSLSSTNEKLFF.